This TCR beta chain was recorded in a study of cytomegalovirus exposure and HLA in healthy donors. J lost 5 bases, V lost 5 bases, and 3 bases had no gene match. The V gene's germline CDR1 is SGHTA and CDR2 FQGTGA. The CDR3 covers 14 residues. A multiplex PCR was run with 60 Vbeta primers and 13 Jbeta primers. The repertoire was sequenced with immunoSEQ multiplex PCR; TCRdb's copy has only in-frame clones and lacks some. Of some 200,000 clones in the sample, around 85% were seen once. The material sequenced was PBMCs. This receptor was identified in a man aged 40-55 years in good health and CMV-seropositive. The chain couples TRBV7-3 to TRBJ2-3, with 11 bases that match TRBD2. CDR3 sequence (DNA): TGTGCCAGCAGCGTAGCGGGGGGGCTAGATACGCAGTATTTT. Translation gives CASSVAGGLDTQYF.